The 5 T cell receptor beta chains given below trace back to one sample, sequenced in a study of cytomegalovirus exposure and HLA in healthy donors. The study ran its PCR with 60 Vbeta and 13 Jbeta primers. Libraries were prepared by immunoSEQ multiplex PCR; TCRdb keeps only in-frame clonotypes and omits some of them. The sample shows under 150,000 clones, 70% to 80% of them seen only once. The material sequenced was PBMCs. The receptors were gathered from a man aged 25-40 years in good health and CMV-seronegative.

The V call is TRBV27, the J call TRBJ1-2, with a possible D match to TRBD1 (6 bases). The V and J ends lost 6 bases and 5 bases respectively, with 13 bases between them. This CDR3 is built from 13 residues. Germline CDR1 and CDR2: MNHEY and SMNVEV (reference sequence). CDR3 residues: CASRPGAWYGYTF. The CDR3 coding sequence is TGTGCCAGCAGACCAGGGGCATGGTATGGCTACACCTTC.

The chain couples TRBV15 to TRBJ1-1; TRBD1 is a possible D gene (5 bases). Germline CDR1 is LNHNV and CDR2 is YYDKDF (reference sequence). Trimming shortened V by 1 base and J by 3 bases, and 9 bases separated the two germline ends. This CDR3 contains 14 residues. Here the CDR3 reads CATSRGRQYTEAFF. The CDR3 nucleotides read TGTGCCACCAGCAGAGGTAGACAGTACACTGAAGCTTTCTTT.

The J gene is TRBJ1-5, the V gene TRBV7-9; 7 bases match TRBD1. V lost 3 bases to trimming and J lost 3 bases; unmatched junction nucleotides: 14. Germline V gene sequence: CDR1 SEHNR, CDR2 FQNEAQ (reference sequence). This CDR3 is built from 18 residues. CDR3 DNA: TGTGCCAGCAGCTTGGGGCGCTGGTCAGGGGGTTCCAATCAGCCCCAGCATTTT. Its protein is CASSLGRWSGGSNQPQHF.

This clone is a singleton in its sample. This sequence joins TRBV4-1 and TRBJ1-1; no reliable D call. Germline loops: CDR1 MGHRA, CDR2 YSYEKL. The CDR3 length is 15 residues. V was cut by 0 bases and J by 4 bases, with 12 bases left in between. As DNA, the CDR3 is TGCGCCAGCAGCCAAGATATGGCTGGGAGCACTGAAGCTTTCTTT. This translates into CASSQDMAGSTEAFF.

This chain connects TRBV27 to TRBJ1-1; 8 bases line up with TRBD1. The length of the CDR3 is 18 residues. With V trimmed by 4 bases and J by 4 bases, 17 bases remained unmatched. CDR1 and CDR2 (germline): MNHEY, SMNVEV (reference sequence). In nucleotides, the CDR3 is TGTGCCAGCAGTTCTTTATACCCCCCCGGCAGGGGGCCCACTGAAGCTTTCTTT. This codes for CASSSLYPPGRGPTEAFF.